This TCR beta chain was retrieved from a study of T-cell reconstitution after alpha-beta-depleted transplantation in children. Whole-study results and caveats: Diversity and T-cell counts at one year after transplant derived mostly from new T cells. Some patients showed high day-60 TCRbeta diversity, which derived from surviving recipient T cells and thymic progenitors. Alpha-beta T cells present about two months after transplant were reported to originate from several hundred expanded graft clones.

Molecular barcoding with unique molecular identifiers was used for the TCRbeta library. Using its own MiXCR run on the PCR reads, TCRdb lists one record per CDR3 protein. This table holds about 980,000 distinct CDR3 sequences, about 29% found once. There are 16 residues in the CDR3. CDR1 is MGHDK and CDR2 is SYGVNS in the germline V gene. Deletions cut 1 base from V and 0 bases from J, with 9 bases between. Turning to this clonotype: The antigen is undetermined.

The TCR originated in a boy in the first two years of life who had a stem cell transplant for SCID, so the T cells may come from the graft donor. The source material was PBMCs, mostly from graft donor cells, sampled 360 days after TCRalphabeta/CD19-depleted stem cell transplant. The V gene is TRBV25-1, the J gene TRBJ1-4, with D perhaps TRBD1 (5 bases). CDR3 nucleotide sequence: TGTGCCAGCAGTGAATTCCGGGGACCAACTAATGAAAAACTGTTTTTT. This translates into CASSEFRGPTNEKLFF. The full variable domain, with the rest looked up from reference TRBV25-1 and TRBJ1-4, is EADIYQTPRYLVIGTGKKITLECSQTMGHDKMYWYQQDPGMELHLIHYSYGVNSTEKGDLSSESTVSRIRTEHFPLTLESARPSHTSQYLCASSEFRGPTNEKLFFGSGTQLSVL.